This T cell receptor (beta chain) was sequenced during a study of cytomegalovirus exposure and HLA in healthy donors. The PCR employed 60 Vbeta primers together with 13 Jbeta primers. Method: immunoSEQ multiplex PCR; TCRdb's copy keeps in-frame clones and lacks some. The top ten hold around 8% of the sample, which has about 83,000 clones, more than 65% seen once. This clone was counted once. Germline CDR1 reads LNHDA; CDR2 reads SQIVND (reference sequence). CDR3 length equals 15 residues. Trimming cost V 3 bases and J 3 bases, with 15 bases left between them. The source is a man aged 55 to 70 in good health and CMV-seronegative. J is TRBJ2-7 and V is TRBV19; tentative D call: TRBD1 (7 bases). The sequenced material came from PBMCs. The CDR3 loop reads CASSIQGGGFYEQYF. CDR3 nucleotides: TGTGCCAGTAGTATCCAGGGGGGCGGCTTCTACGAGCAGTACTTC.